The 18 T cell receptor beta chains below all came from one sample that was sequenced in a study of blood T cell repertoires in COVID-19. Libraries were prepared by immunoSEQ multiplex PCR; TCRdb keeps only in-frame clonotypes and omits some of them. This table holds approximately 500,000 clones, over 75% found once. The sample was peripheral blood. These receptor sequences come from a human donor in a cohort sampled during active COVID-19.

V is TRBV10-3 and J is TRBJ2-1; D is undetermined. Trimming cost V 0 bases and J 8 bases, with 8 bases left between them. Germline CDR1 is ENHRY and CDR2 is SYGVKD. The CDR3 sequence is 13 residues long. The CDR3 loop is CAISESNSDEQFF. The DNA of the CDR3 is TGTGCCATCAGTGAGTCGAATTCGGATGAGCAGTTCTTC.

V and J are TRBV19 and TRBJ2-1; TRBD2 agrees at 7 bases. V was clipped by 6 bases and J by 5 bases; unmatched bases: 7. This CDR3 contains 14 residues. Germline loops: CDR1 LNHDA, CDR2 SQIVND (reference sequence). The CDR3 region has the DNA TGTGCCAGTAGAGCGAGCGGGGAGAACAATGAGCAGTTCTTC. It translates to CASRASGENNEQFF.

The chain carries TRBV11-2 and TRBJ1-5, with TRBD1 identical over 11 bases. V lost 3 bases to trimming and J lost 0 bases; unmatched junction nucleotides: 4. CDR1 is SGHAT, CDR2 FQNNGV, per germline. The CDR3 is 17 amino acids. The CDR3 coding sequence is TGTGCCAGCAGCTTCGGGACAGGGGGTATTAGCAATCAGCCCCAGCATTTT. The encoded protein is CASSFGTGGISNQPQHF.

About this clone itself: An end of the junction differs from the germline gene, which may be a read error. V usage is TRBV18 and J usage is TRBJ1-3; 11 nucleotides line up with TRBD1. The CDR3 totals 16 residues. Germline V gene data show CDR1 as KGHSH and CDR2 as LQKENI. The CDR3: CASAPGQGASGNTIYF. The CDR3 DNA reads as TGTGCCAGCGCACCCGGACAGGGGGCCTCTGGAAACACCATATATTTT. Using reference TRBV18 and TRBJ1-3 for the parts outside the CDR3, the full variable domain is NAGVMQNPRHLVRRRGQEARLRCSPMKGHSHVYWYRQLPEEGLKFMVYLQKENIIDESGMPKERFSAEFPKEGPSILRIQQVVRGDSAAYFCASAPGQGASGNTIYFGEGSWLTVV.

V is TRBV5-4 and J is TRBJ2-3; 7 bases are a match to TRBD2. Germline CDR1 is SGHNT and CDR2 is YYREEE (reference sequence). V lost 4 bases to trimming and J lost 5 bases; unmatched junction nucleotides: 13. The CDR3 runs 16 residues. The CDR3 region is CASSLRGSGVKDTQYF. The DNA for the CDR3 is TGTGCCAGCAGCCTGCGGGGGAGCGGAGTTAAAGATACGCAGTATTTT.

This chain connects TRBV27 to TRBJ2-4, with 7 bases identical to TRBD1. V lost 1 base and J lost 0; bases outside the gene matches: 15. Germline values: CDR1 MNHEY, CDR2 SMNVEV (reference sequence). The length of the CDR3 is 20 residues. The CDR3 DNA is TGTGCCAGCAGTTTATTACCCCCCGGACAGGTCCGTCTAGCCAAAAACATTCAGTACTTC. Amino acid sequence: CASSLLPPGQVRLAKNIQYF.

V usage is TRBV5-1 and J usage is TRBJ2-5; 13 positions agree with TRBD2. The CDR3 runs to 17 residues. CDR1 and CDR2 (germline): SGHRS, YFSETQ. Trimming took 2 bases from V and 1 from J; bases not matched to a gene: 5. The CDR3 spells CASSFGGTSGIQETQYF. Here the CDR3 DNA reads TGCGCCAGCAGCTTCGGGGGGACTAGCGGGATCCAAGAGACCCAGTACTTC.

Regarding this clone: One junction end does not reproduce the germline sequence, and a read error may be involved. The chain carries TRBV5-6 and TRBJ1-1; 7 bases map to TRBD1. The CDR3 loop spans 13 amino acids. Germline-derived CDR1 and CDR2 are SGHDT and YYEEEE. The CDR3 is CASSPRFDVQGNF. DNA of the CDR3: TGTGCCAGCAGCCCAAGATTTGACGTACAGGGGAACTTT.

The chain recombines TRBV30 with TRBJ1-1; weak D call: TRBD1 (5 bases). The CDR3 length is 13 residues. Germline assignment: CDR1 GTSNPN and CDR2 SVGIG (reference sequence). The V end was cut by 2 bases, the J end by 1 base, with 8 bases between. The CDR3 reads CAWSQQENTEAFF. In DNA, the CDR3 is TGTGCCTGGAGTCAACAGGAGAACACTGAAGCTTTCTTT. The whole variable domain, remainder taken from reference TRBV30 and TRBJ1-1, is SQTIHQWPATLVQPVGSPLSLECTVEGTSNPNLYWYRQAAGRGLQLLFYSVGIGQISSEVPQNLSASRPQDRQFILSSKKLLLSDSGFYLCAWSQQENTEAFFGQGTRLTVV.

The genes are TRBV6-1 and TRBJ1-2; 7 bases line up with TRBD1. From germline, CDR1 is MNHNS and CDR2 SASEGT. The CDR3 has 16 residues. With 3 bases clipped from V and 4 bases from J, the junction kept 11 bases outside the gene matches. The CDR3 nucleotides read TGTGCCAGCAGTGACCCCCGGGACAGAGCCTTCTATGGCTACACCTTC. Translation gives CASSDPRDRAFYGYTF.

The rearrangement links TRBV19 to TRBJ2-6; D might be TRBD1 (5 bases). The germline V gene has CDR1 LNHDA and CDR2 SQIVND (reference sequence). This CDR3 has 15 residues. V lost 4 bases and J 3 bases, leaving 10 bases between the germline ends. The CDR3 DNA is TGTGCCAGTAGTACAACAGGTAGTGGGGCCAACGTCCTGACTTTC. The encoded protein is CASSTTGSGANVLTF.

The chain links TRBV28 to TRBJ1-2; maybe TRBD1 (5 bases). The CDR3 totals 14 residues. V shed 3 bases and J shed 6 bases, with 14 bases lying between them. Germline assignment: CDR1 MDHEN and CDR2 SYDVKM. This chain's CDR3 is CASSFLGTGDGYTF. In nucleotides, the CDR3 is TGTGCCAGCAGTTTCCTCGGGACGGGGGATGGCTACACCTTC.

This clone has a single count. The rearrangement links TRBV12-5 to TRBJ2-6; D is unclear. Germline CDR1 reads LGHNT; CDR2 reads FRNRAP. Between the trimmed V and J ends, which lost 2 bases and 1 base, there was a span of 12 bases. The CDR3 sequence is 17 residues long. The CDR3 nucleotides read TGTGCTAGTGGTTTGTACTCCCAGCGTTCTGGGGCCAACGTCCTGACTTTC. Amino acids: CASGLYSQRSGANVLTF. The full variable domain, with the rest looked up from reference TRBV12-5 and TRBJ2-6, is DARVTQTPRHKVTEMGQEVTMRCQPILGHNTVFWYRQTMMQGLELLAYFRNRAPLDDSGMPKDRFSAEMPDATLATLKIQPSEPRDSAVYFCASGLYSQRSGANVLTFGAGSRLTVL.

CDR3 sequence: CASSMDRDIGELFF. The CDR3 bases are TGTGCCAGTAGTATGGACAGGGATATCGGGGAGCTGTTTTTT. The V call is TRBV19, the J call TRBJ2-2; 8 positions match TRBD1. The CDR3 is 14 amino acids. V trimming: 3 bases; J trimming: 7 bases; junction bases outside the gene matches: 4. Germline-derived CDR1 and CDR2 are LNHDA and SQIVND (reference sequence).

This sequence joins TRBV5-8 and TRBJ2-5; 8 nucleotides agree with TRBD2. Germline lookup yields CDR1 SGHTS and CDR2 YDEGEE. J lost 2 bases, V lost 5 bases, and 2 bases had no gene match. The CDR3 spans 13 residues. Here the CDR3 DNA reads TGTGCCAGCAGAACTAGCGGTCAAGAGACCCAGTACTTC. It yields the protein CASRTSGQETQYF.

The J gene is TRBJ2-1, the V gene TRBV28; D unresolved. From germline, CDR1 is MDHEN and CDR2 SYDVKM. There are 12 residues in the CDR3. The ends were cut back, 2 bases at V and 7 bases at J, with 6 bases in the middle. This CDR3 reads CASSLGENEQFF. For the CDR3, the DNA is TGTGCCAGCAGTTTAGGAGAGAATGAGCAGTTCTTC. The full variable domain, rest sourced from reference TRBV28 and TRBJ2-1, is DVKVTQSSRYLVKRTGEKVFLECVQDMDHENMFWYRQDPGLGLRLIYFSYDVKMKEKGDIPEGYSVSREKKERFSLILESASTNQTSMYLCASSLGENEQFFGPGTRLTVL.

The genes are TRBV5-4 and TRBJ1-1; D gene unclear. This CDR3 is built from 13 residues. Trimming pared 2 bases from V and 2 bases from J, leaving 7 bases between. Germline lookup yields CDR1 SGHNT and CDR2 YYREEE (reference sequence). This CDR3 reads CASSFEGNTEAFF. CDR3 DNA sequence: TGTGCCAGCAGCTTTGAGGGAAACACTGAAGCTTTCTTT. Drawing the rest from reference TRBV5-4 and TRBJ1-1, the complete variable domain is ETGVTQSPTHLIKTRGQQVTLRCSSQSGHNTVSWYQQALGQGPQFIFQYYREEENGRGNFPPRFSGLQFPNYSSELNVNALELDDSALYLCASSFEGNTEAFFGQGTRLTVV.

A note on this clone: At the DNA level, this CDR3 is encoded by other sequences in the same sample as well. The chain recombines TRBV2 with TRBJ2-3; no reliable D call. Trimming removed 6 bases at V and 0 bases at J, with 4 bases between. Germline lookup yields CDR1 SNHLY and CDR2 FYNNEI. The CDR3 consists of 12 residues. The CDR3 spells CASRRSTDTQYF. The CDR3 nucleotides are TGTGCCAGCAGGCGGAGCACAGATACGCAGTATTTT.